This is a list of T cell receptor beta chains from one sample in a study of cytomegalovirus exposure and HLA in healthy donors. Assay used: immunoSEQ multiplex PCR; TCRdb lists only in-frame clones, some missing. This sample has approximately 190,000 clones; approximately 70% occur once, and the top ten carry about 2.8%. The sequencing input was PBMCs. These receptor sequences come from a man in his forties in good health and CMV-seropositive. CDR3s include the opening cysteine and the closing phenylalanine or tryptophan. D genes are given only for firm matches. The size field is filled for only some rows; it gives once, few, many or a size class.

NA	TRBV10-3	TRBJ1-2	NA	TGTGCCATCAGTGAAGGAGGAATCTATGGCTACACCTTC	CAISEGGIYGYTF
TRBD2	TRBV10-3	TRBJ2-7	NA	TGTGCCATCAGTGCTAGCGGGGGGGCGCACGAGCAGTACTTC	CAISASGGAHEQYF
NA	TRBV5-1	TRBJ2-7	NA	TGCGCCAGCAGCTTGGTAGCAGGGGCGGACGAGCAGTACTTC	CASSLVAGADEQYF
NA	TRBV27	TRBJ2-1	NA	TGTGCCAGCAGTCTCTGGACAGAACAAGATCCCATCCAATCCCATGAGCAGTTCTTC	CASSLWTEQDPIQSHEQFF
TRBD1	TRBV5-8	TRBJ2-3	NA	TGTGCCAGCAGCCAGGGGGACACCTATACGCAGTATTTT	CASSQGDTYTQYF
NA	TRBV4-1	TRBJ2-5	NA	TGCGCCAGCAGCCAAGGCCGGGGGGCCCGGGGGGAGACCCAGTACTTC	CASSQGRGARGETQYF
NA	TRBV7-8	TRBJ1-1	NA	TGTGCCAGCAGTCTCAAGCGTGTGGACACTGAAGCTTTCTTT	CASSLKRVDTEAFF
NA	TRBV6-5	TRBJ1-2	few	TGTGCCAGCAGTTACTCGGGGCAGTTGAACTATGGCTACACCTTC	CASSYSGQLNYGYTF
NA	TRBV10-3	TRBJ2-1	few	TGTGCCATCAGTGAACAGCCACCGGGGTACAATGAGCAGTTCTTC	CAISEQPPGYNEQFF
NA	TRBV5-6	TRBJ1-5	NA	TGTGCCAGCAGCTGGGGGGGCTACCAAAATCAGCCCCAGCATTTT	CASSWGGYQNQPQHF
TRBD1	TRBV5-1	TRBJ1-2	NA	TGCGCCAGCAGCTTGGTTGAAGGTCAGGGGGTCGATGGTTTTGGTGGCTACACCTTC	CASSLVEGQGVDGFGGYTF
NA	TRBV18	TRBJ1-5	NA	TGTGCCAGCTCACCACAAAGGGAGCAGCCCCAGCATTTT	CASSPQREQPQHF
NA	TRBV19	TRBJ1-3	NA	TGTGCCAGTAGTATGGGCAGTAGCTCTGGAAACACCATATATTTT	CASSMGSSSGNTIYF
NA	TRBV5-1	TRBJ1-2	NA	TGCGCCAGCTCCCCCGTGGGTGCAGGGGCGAATAACTATGGCTACACCTTC	CASSPVGAGANNYGYTF
TRBD1	TRBV4-1	TRBJ2-7	NA	TGCGCCAGCAGCCAAGCAGGGGGAAGGGCCTACGAGCAGTACTTC	CASSQAGGRAYEQYF
NA	TRBV21-1	TRBJ1-1	NA	TGTGCCAGCAGCACCGGGACAGGGAACACTGAAGCTTTCTTT	CASSTGTGNTEAFF
TRBD2	TRBV15	TRBJ2-3	few	TGTGCCACCTCCCGAGCGGGGGGGGGAGATACGCAGTATTTT	CATSRAGGGDTQYF
TRBD2	TRBV4-2	TRBJ2-7	once	TGTGCCAGCAGCCAAGGGGGACTAGGCTCCAACAACGAGCAGTACTTC	CASSQGGLGSNNEQYF
TRBD1	TRBV18	TRBJ2-7	few	TGTGCCAGCTCACCTCGACAGGGGATGGACGAGCAGTACTTC	CASSPRQGMDEQYF
NA	TRBV6-1	TRBJ2-2	few	TGTGCCAGCAGTGCTCGGCAGGGGCACACCGGGGAGCTGTTTTTT	CASSARQGHTGELFF
TRBD2	TRBV9	TRBJ2-5	NA	TGTGCCAGCAGCGTAGCGGGGGGGATGGAGACCCAGTACTTC	CASSVAGGMETQYF
NA	TRBV27	TRBJ2-7	NA	TGTGCCAGCATGAGGGGGGGAGGGGACTACGAGCAGTACTTC	CASMRGGGDYEQYF
NA	TRBV9	TRBJ1-3	NA	TGTGCCAGCAGCGCCTCACTCGGGACTTTAGGAAACACCATATATTTT	CASSASLGTLGNTIYF
NA	TRBV7-9	TRBJ2-7	NA	TGTTCCAGCAGCTTAGCTGAGGACGAGCAGTACTTC	CSSSLAEDEQYF
NA	TRBV7-2	TRBJ1-5	few	TGTGCCAGCAGCTCAGGGTACCTCCATCAGCCCCAGCATTTT	CASSSGYLHQPQHF
NA	TRBV9	TRBJ2-5	NA	TGTGCCAGCAGCGTGGGGGGGCGCAACCAAGAGACCCAGTACTTC	CASSVGGRNQETQYF
NA	TRBV28	TRBJ1-6	NA	TGTGCCAGCAGACTTAGCTCCTATAATTCACCCCTCCACTTT	CASRLSSYNSPLHF
NA	TRBV12-5	TRBJ1-5	NA	TGTGCCCCCTATGGGGAGTGCAATCAGCCCCAGCATTTT	CAPYGECNQPQHF
NA	TRBV20-1	TRBJ2-5	NA	TGCAGTGCCTTTTTCCAAGAGACCCAGTACTTC	CSAFFQETQYF
NA	TRBV27	TRBJ2-3	NA	TGTGCCAGCAGACGAAATTTCGGGGGAGGCACAGATACGCAGTATTTT	CASRRNFGGGTDTQYF
NA	TRBV5-1	TRBJ2-3	NA	TGCGCCAGCAGCTTGGACAACACAGATACGCAGTATTTT	CASSLDNTDTQYF
NA	TRBV11-1	TRBJ1-1	NA	TGTGCCAGCAGCCTCAGCGGGGGGTTGAACACTGAAGCTTTCTTT	CASSLSGGLNTEAFF
NA	TRBV7-2	TRBJ1-4	NA	TGTGCCAGCAGCTTAGAAGAGGGAACTAATGAAAAACTGTTTTTT	CASSLEEGTNEKLFF
NA	TRBV6-1	TRBJ2-7	few	TGTGCCAGCACCCCTCGGCGACTCGGAGACGAGCAGTACTTC	CASTPRRLGDEQYF
NA	TRBV9	TRBJ1-2	NA	TGTGCCAGCAGCGTAGGTGAGGTTCCACGAGGAGCTAACTATGGCTACACCTTC	CASSVGEVPRGANYGYTF
NA	TRBV5-1	TRBJ2-3	NA	TGCGCCAGCAGCTTTGAGGCGGGACCCCTTAGTACGCAGTATTTT	CASSFEAGPLSTQYF
NA	TRBV6-6	TRBJ1-4	NA	TGTGCCAGCAGTTACGGTACGGGGATGAGTGAAAAACTGTTTTTT	CASSYGTGMSEKLFF
NA	TRBV19	TRBJ1-5	few	TGTGCCAGTAGTATGGGGGGATCGGGGGGCTGGGGCAATCAGCCCCAGCATTTT	CASSMGGSGGWGNQPQHF
NA	TRBV7-2	TRBJ2-7	NA	TGTGCCAGCAGCTTAGATCTCTACGAGCAGTACTTC	CASSLDLYEQYF
NA	TRBV5-1	TRBJ1-2	NA	TGCGCCAGCAGCTTGGGACAGTTCAACTATGGCTACACCTTC	CASSLGQFNYGYTF
TRBD2	TRBV7-9	TRBJ2-7	once	TGTGCCAGCAGCTTACGAGCGGGGGCCTCCTACGAGCAGTACTTC	CASSLRAGASYEQYF
TRBD2	TRBV5-1	TRBJ2-5	few	TGCGCCAGCAGGACGTCCGGGACTACAGAGACCCAGTACTTC	CASRTSGTTETQYF
NA	TRBV27	TRBJ2-2	NA	TGTGCCAGCAGTCCAGGGAAGGGGACATGGACCCCCGCGAACACCGGGGAGCTGTTTTTT	CASSPGKGTWTPANTGELFF
TRBD2	TRBV5-1	TRBJ2-1	few	TGCGCCAGCAGCTTCGGACTAGCGGGGGGGACATCCCATGAGCAGTTCTTC	CASSFGLAGGTSHEQFF
TRBD2	TRBV4-1	TRBJ2-7	NA	TGCGCCAGCAGCCCTGGACTAGCAAGGCCCGACGAGCAGTACTTC	CASSPGLARPDEQYF
TRBD2	TRBV6-1	TRBJ2-3	NA	TGTGCCACCGGACTAGCGGGGGGTCAACATACGCAGTATTTT	CATGLAGGQHTQYF
NA	TRBV7-9	TRBJ1-5	NA	TGTGCCAGCAGCCGAGAGGATCAGCCCCAGCATTTT	CASSREDQPQHF
NA	TRBV6-1	TRBJ1-2	NA	TGTGCCAGCAGTGTGAAAGGGAGAGAAAGTGGCTACACCTTC	CASSVKGRESGYTF
NA	TRBV4-1	TRBJ1-4	NA	TGCGCCAGCAGCCGCGCGATAAGAGGGGAAAAACTGTTTTTT	CASSRAIRGEKLFF
TRBD2	TRBV5-1	TRBJ2-3	few	TGCGCCAGCAGCCCTCGAGGGAGCGGGGGGGCCACAGATACGCAGTATTTT	CASSPRGSGGATDTQYF
TRBD2	TRBV7-2	TRBJ2-1	NA	TGTGCCAGCAGCAGGACTAGCGGGGTTTACAATGAGCAGTTCTTC	CASSRTSGVYNEQFF
NA	TRBV6-1	TRBJ1-1	NA	TGTGCCAGCACCGCGGGAGTAGGGCGAAACACTGAAGCTTTCTTT	CASTAGVGRNTEAFF
NA	TRBV6-6	TRBJ2-1	few	TGTGCCAGCAGTTACCCCAACGAGAATGAGCAGTTCTTC	CASSYPNENEQFF
NA	TRBV5-5	TRBJ1-1	few	TGTGCCAGCTCTCCTAATGCAGGGGATTACACTGAAGCTTTCTTT	CASSPNAGDYTEAFF
NA	TRBV19	TRBJ1-6	NA	TGTGCCAGTAGTAGAGGGTTCTCCTATAATTCACCCCTCCACTTT	CASSRGFSYNSPLHF
TRBD1	TRBV5-4	TRBJ1-3	NA	TGTGCCAGCAGCCAAGCCCCCCAGGGGGCCTGGGACACCATATATTTT	CASSQAPQGAWDTIYF
TRBD1	TRBV19	TRBJ1-4	NA	TGTGCCAGTAGTCCCCAGAGGGGGCCTGATGGTGAAAAACTGTTTTTT	CASSPQRGPDGEKLFF
NA	TRBV7-2	TRBJ2-6	NA	TGTGCCAGCAGCCCAGAGAGGTGGGCCAACGTCCTGACTTTC	CASSPERWANVLTF
TRBD2	TRBV5-1	TRBJ2-1	NA	TGCGCCAGCAGCTTACTAGCGGGGGCGGGCAATGAGCAGTTCTTC	CASSLLAGAGNEQFF